Shown below are 7 T cell receptor beta chains from a single sample sequenced in a study of beta chain features in type 1 diabetes. General study results and limits: Moderate yet significant TCRB CDR3 shortening was seen in Type 1 diabetes patients in all four CD4+ subsets.

Antigens for these TCRs are unknown. Expressed TCRB transcripts were sequenced, since all the RNA that had been isolated was reverse transcribed. Sequencing used immunoSEQ multiplex PCR; TCRdb keeps in-frame clones, though not all of them. The profile shows about 340,000 clones, about 14% of them singletons. Sequenced input: naive CD4+ T cells from blood. The receptors here all came from a woman between 18 and 30 years old with type 1 diabetes.

In this sample, this clone turned up a few times. The DNA for the CDR3 is TGTGCCAGTAGTATAGATGGCCCTAGCGGGAGGACCTATTCCTACAATGAGCAGTTCTTC. It specifies CASSIDGPSGRTYSYNEQFF. The chain is built from TRBV19 and TRBJ2-1, with 11 bases matching TRBD2. The length of the CDR3 is 20 residues. The V gene's germline CDR1 is LNHDA and CDR2 SQIVND (reference sequence). The V and J ends lost 0 bases and 1 base, in that order; junction bases with no gene match: 11.

The chain links TRBV15 to TRBJ2-2; 7 bases align to TRBD1. V was clipped by 2 bases and J by 2 bases; unmatched bases: 5. Germline V gene data show CDR1 as LNHNV and CDR2 as YYDKDF (reference sequence). The CDR3 spans 16 residues. The CDR3: CATSRPGQANTGELFF. The CDR3 coding sequence is TGTGCCACCAGCAGACCTGGACAGGCAAACACCGGGGAGCTGTTTTTT.

The rearrangement links TRBV19 to TRBJ2-6, with TRBD2 matching over 11 bases. The germline V gene has CDR1 LNHDA and CDR2 SQIVND (reference sequence). V lost 6 bases, J lost 0 bases, and 7 bases stayed unmatched. The CDR3 contains 18 residues. The CDR3 region is CASSPVSGRVSGANVLTF. The CDR3 DNA reads as TGTGCCAGTAGCCCAGTTAGCGGGAGGGTCTCTGGGGCCAACGTCCTGACTTTC.

This clone was seen a few times. The chain recombines TRBV7-9 with TRBJ2-7, with D perhaps matching TRBD2 (6 bases). The germline V gene has CDR1 SEHNR and CDR2 FQNEAQ (reference sequence). This CDR3 region has 14 residues. Between the trimmed V and J ends, which lost 2 bases and 4 bases, there was a span of 12 bases. DNA of the CDR3: TGTGCCAGCAGCTTACGCGGGGTTTGGTACGAGCAGTACTTC. Protein product: CASSLRGVWYEQYF.

The table lists this clone with a few counts. For the CDR3, the DNA is TGTGCCAGCAGCCAAGCCGGGACAGAAGGCTACACCTTC. The encoded protein is CASSQAGTEGYTF. The V and J genes are TRBV6-5 and TRBJ1-2, with TRBD1 matching 7 bases. J gave up 8 bases and V 6 bases, and 9 bases lay outside the gene matches. Germline V gene lookup returns CDR1 MNHEY and CDR2 SVGAGI. This CDR3 is 13 amino acids long.

The chain links TRBV25-1 to TRBJ1-2; 12 bases line up with TRBD1. In germline, CDR1 is MGHDK, CDR2 SYGVNS. The CDR3 is 16 residues long. Trimming cost V 1 base and J 4 bases; bases outside gene matches: 4. The CDR3 spells CASSELGQGAGYGYTF. CDR3 DNA: TGTGCCAGCAGTGAATTGGGACAGGGGGCTGGCTATGGCTACACCTTC.

Only a few counts were recorded for this clone. This chain links TRBV29-1 with TRBJ2-1; 10 bases align to TRBD2. The V segment lost 7 bases and the J segment 7 bases; nucleotides outside the gene matches: 10. CDR3 length equals 14 residues. Per germline, CDR1 SQVTM and CDR2 ANQGSEA. CDR3 residues: CSAEASGRGNEQFF. Written as DNA, the CDR3 is TGCAGCGCCGAGGCTAGCGGGAGAGGTAATGAGCAGTTCTTC.